This TCR beta chain was profiled in a study of blood T cell repertoires in COVID-19. About the research overall: Researchers got acute and convalescent COVID-19 samples from the United States, Italy and Spain. T cells, B-cell-depleted T cells, or PBMCs provided the cDNA or gDNA that served as material.

Sequenced by immunoSEQ multiplex PCR; TCRdb stores in-frame clones only, minus some. The sample includes 68,000 or so clones, about 86% seen only once; the top ten take under 5%. Input material: peripheral blood. The source of this sequence is a man aged 45-65 years with acute or convalescent COVID-19.

The CDR3 DNA follows: TGTGCCAGCAGCCCTGAAGCCGAGGCGGTGAGCGGAGCTTTCTTT. It is translated as CASSPEAEAVSGAFF. The chain uses TRBV5-4 and TRBJ1-1; D not resolved. Trimming cost V 4 bases and J 10 bases, with 23 bases left between them. The CDR3 extends over 15 amino acids. Germline CDR1 and CDR2: SGHNT and YYREEE (reference sequence).